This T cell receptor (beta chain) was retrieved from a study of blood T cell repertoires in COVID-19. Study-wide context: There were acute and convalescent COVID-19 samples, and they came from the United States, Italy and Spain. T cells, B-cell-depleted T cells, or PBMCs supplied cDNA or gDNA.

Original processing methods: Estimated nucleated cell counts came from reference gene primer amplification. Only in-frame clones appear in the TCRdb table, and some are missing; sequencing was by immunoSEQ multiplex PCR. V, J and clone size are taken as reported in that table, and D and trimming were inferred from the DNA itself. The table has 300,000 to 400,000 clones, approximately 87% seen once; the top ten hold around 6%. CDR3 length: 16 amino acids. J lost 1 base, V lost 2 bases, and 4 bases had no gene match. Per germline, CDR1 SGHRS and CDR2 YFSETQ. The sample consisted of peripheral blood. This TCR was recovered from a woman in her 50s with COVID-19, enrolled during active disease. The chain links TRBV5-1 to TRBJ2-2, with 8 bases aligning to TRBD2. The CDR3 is CASSLAGAWNTGELFF. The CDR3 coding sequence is TGCGCCAGCAGCTTAGCGGGAGCCTGGAACACCGGGGAGCTGTTTTTT.